Listed here are 22 T cell receptor beta chains from one sample, sequenced in a study of long-term antiretroviral therapy in people with HIV. It was version v3.0 of the immunoSEQ assay that was run at survey level. Sequencing used immunoSEQ multiplex PCR; TCRdb keeps in-frame clones, though not all of them. Found here are about 24,000 clones, over 65% of them singletons; the top ten hold about 4.5%. The sample here was unsorted PBMCs, taken 5.9 years after starting antiretroviral therapy. Receptors originate from a man aged 25 to 40 with HIV.

This chain uses TRBV28 with TRBJ1-4, with 8 bases that match TRBD1. The germline V gene has CDR1 MDHEN and CDR2 SYDVKM. CDR3 size: 15 residues. Trimming cost V 6 bases and J 0 bases; bases outside gene matches: 3. As DNA, the CDR3 is TGTGCCAGCAGCTTGACAGGGGCAACTAATGAAAAACTGTTTTTT. Its protein is CASSLTGATNEKLFF.

The chain is built from TRBV5-6 and TRBJ2-2; tentatively, D is TRBD2 (6 bases). V lost 4 bases to trimming and J lost 8 bases, with 12 bases between them. Germline V CDR1 and CDR2: SGHDT, YYEEEE. The CDR3 is 13 amino acids. In nucleotides, the CDR3 is TGTGCCAGCAGCCTCCCGGCGGGGGGGGAGCTGTTTTTT. Protein: CASSLPAGGELFF.

The chain links TRBV5-1 to TRBJ2-5; TRBD1 matches 7 bases. The germline V gene has CDR1 SGHRS and CDR2 YFSETQ. The CDR3 has 15 amino acids. With 2 bases clipped from V and 5 bases from J, the junction kept 9 bases outside the gene matches. This CDR3 reads CASSFESRGWETQYF. As DNA, the CDR3 is TGCGCCAGCAGCTTCGAGTCCAGGGGGTGGGAGACCCAGTACTTC.

This chain joins TRBV28 and TRBJ1-2; 7 bases fit TRBD1. Germline V gives CDR1 MDHEN, CDR2 SYDVKM. V trimming: 2 bases; J trimming: 2 bases; junction bases outside the gene matches: 5. The length of the CDR3 is 15 residues. This chain's CDR3 is CASSLGATGNYGYTF. The CDR3 DNA reads TGTGCCAGCAGTTTAGGGGCGACAGGGAACTATGGCTACACCTTC.

The chain employs TRBV11-1 and TRBJ2-7, with 10 positions matching TRBD1. The CDR3 is made up of 16 amino acids. The germline gives CDR1 SGHAT, CDR2 FQDESV (reference sequence). Trimming at V came to 5 bases and at J to 3 bases, leaving 10 bases not matched to a gene. The CDR3 DNA follows: TGTGCCAGCAGCACGGTGGGGGGACAGGGGCACTACGAGCAGTACTTC. It specifies CASSTVGGQGHYEQYF.

V and J are TRBV7-2 and TRBJ2-5, with D possibly TRBD2 on 6 matching bases. This CDR3 spans 17 amino acids. V lost 0 bases and J lost 5, with 19 bases in between. Germline CDR1 and CDR2: SGHTA and FQGNSA. This chain's CDR3 is CASSLARPRRVGETQYF. CDR3 in DNA: TGTGCCAGCAGCTTAGCCAGACCCAGGAGGGTAGGGGAGACCCAGTACTTC.

The chain recombines TRBV28 with TRBJ1-6; 8 bases are shared with TRBD1. J gave up 8 bases and V 6 bases, and 9 bases lay outside the gene matches. Germline V CDR1 and CDR2: MDHEN, SYDVKM. The CDR3 runs 15 residues. The CDR3 bases are TGTGCCAGCAGCCTCCAGCCACAGGGGGATTCACCCCTCCACTTT. Its protein product is CASSLQPQGDSPLHF. The whole variable domain, filled in from reference TRBV28 and TRBJ1-6, reads DVKVTQSSRYLVKRTGEKVFLECVQDMDHENMFWYRQDPGLGLRLIYFSYDVKMKEKGDIPEGYSVSREKKERFSLILESASTNQTSMYLCASSLQPQGDSPLHFGNGTRLTVT.

The chain uses TRBV9 and TRBJ2-2; 9 nucleotides line up with TRBD2. The ends lost 2 bases at V and 7 bases at J; junction bases unmatched: 6. This CDR3 is 15 amino acids long. Germline assignment: CDR1 SGDLS and CDR2 YYNGEE. The CDR3 sequence is CASSVSSGANGELFF. The CDR3 nucleotides read TGTGCCAGCAGCGTTTCTAGCGGGGCTAACGGGGAGCTGTTTTTT.

This chain uses TRBV6-6 with TRBJ1-1, with TRBD1 as a possible D gene (6 bases). The CDR3 spans 15 residues. V shed 7 bases and J shed 5 bases, with 20 bases lying between them. Germline V gives CDR1 MNHNY, CDR2 SVGAGI (reference sequence). The CDR3 coding sequence is TGTGCCAGCACCCCCCGGAGGGGGGTGGGAACTGAAGCTTTCTTT. This codes for CASTPRRGVGTEAFF.

The CDR3 loop is CASSPSIATNEKLFF. Written as DNA, the CDR3 is TGTGCCAGCAGTCCATCTATAGCAACTAATGAAAAACTGTTTTTT. The chain uses TRBV27 and TRBJ1-4, with unresolved D. CDR1 MNHEY and CDR2 SMNVEV come from the germline V gene (reference sequence). V was trimmed by 5 bases and J by 0 bases, leaving 10 bases between them. The CDR3 spans 15 residues.

J is TRBJ1-1 and V is TRBV18, with 11 bases identical to TRBD1. Trimming took 1 base from V and 1 from J; bases not matched to a gene: 2. Looked up from germline, CDR1 is KGHSH and CDR2 is LQKENI. This CDR3 comprises 16 residues. This CDR3 is CASSPRDRGRNTEAFF. CDR3 in DNA: TGTGCCAGCTCACCACGGGACAGGGGGAGGAACACTGAAGCTTTCTTT.

The rearrangement links TRBV21-1 to TRBJ1-5. TRBV21-1 is classified as a pseudogene. The CDR3 consists of 16 residues. CDR3 protein: CASSKVWDGYIAPQHF. The CDR3 DNA reads as TGTGCCAGCAGCAAAGTTTGGGACGGTTATATTGCGCCCCAGCATTTT.

The chain recombines TRBV4-3 with TRBJ1-2; D possibly corresponds to TRBD1 (6 bases). CDR1 LGHNA and CDR2 YSLEER come from the germline V gene. Trimming removed 0 bases from V and 8 bases from J, with 16 bases in between. This CDR3 is 15 amino acids long. The CDR3 loop reads CASSQEPGALSGYTF. CDR3 bases: TGCGCCAGCAGCCAAGAACCAGGGGCACTTAGCGGCTACACCTTC.

J is TRBJ1-2 and V is TRBV6-6, with a tentative D call TRBD1 (5 bases). Germline CDR1 is MNHNY and CDR2 is SVGAGI (reference sequence). This CDR3 comprises 15 residues. V gave up 0 bases and J gave up 5 bases, with 13 bases separating them. CDR3 DNA sequence: TGTGCCAGCAGTTACTCGACCGGGACCGAGTATGGCTACACCTTC. This gives the protein CASSYSTGTEYGYTF.

The chain has TRBV5-1 and TRBJ1-4; 7 bases line up with TRBD1. After removal of 3 bases from V and 8 bases from J, the junction contained 13 bases not matched to a gene. Germline loops: CDR1 SGHRS, CDR2 YFSETQ. The CDR3 loop spans 16 amino acids. CDR3 bases: TGCGCCAGCAGCTCTAACGCAGCCTCAGGGGGGGAAAAACTGTTTTTT. Translating it yields CASSSNAASGGEKLFF.

The CDR3 loop is CASSLGAGGRSETQYF. DNA for the CDR3: TGTGCCAGCAGCTTAGGGGCAGGGGGCCGCTCGGAGACCCAGTACTTC. The chain recombines TRBV11-2 with TRBJ2-5; 8 nucleotides agree with TRBD1. CDR1 is SGHAT, CDR2 FQNNGV, per germline. The CDR3 has 16 residues. J was trimmed by 5 bases and V by 1 base; bases with no gene match: 9.

This clone was seen more than once but under ten times. This chain connects TRBV5-4 to TRBJ2-1; 9 nucleotides agree with TRBD2. V shed 3 bases, J shed 10 bases, and the junction held 11 bases outside the gene matches. Per germline, CDR1 SGHNT and CDR2 YYREEE (reference sequence). The CDR3 spans 15 residues. CDR3 region: CASSWGASGKREQFF. CDR3 DNA: TGTGCCAGCAGCTGGGGGGCTAGCGGGAAACGAGAGCAGTTCTTC.

The chain uses TRBV6-1 and TRBJ2-5; 9 bases are shared with TRBD1. The trim removed 7 bases at V and 7 bases at J, leaving 13 bases unmatched. Germline V gene data show CDR1 as MNHNS and CDR2 as SASEGT. The CDR3 spans 15 residues. This chain's CDR3 is CASTQQGASLGTQYF. The DNA of the CDR3 is TGTGCCAGCACCCAACAGGGGGCGAGTCTTGGGACCCAGTACTTC.

V is TRBV19 and J is TRBJ1-2; TRBD1 agrees at 7 bases. V was pared by 4 bases and J by 5 bases, with 1 base of the junction left unmatched. The germline V gene has CDR1 LNHDA and CDR2 SQIVND (reference sequence). The CDR3 spans 12 residues. CDR3 sequence: CASSTQGYGYTF. The CDR3 DNA sequence: TGTGCCAGTAGTACACAGGGGTATGGCTACACCTTC.

The CDR3 bases are TGTGCCAGTAGTATAGACGCGGTAGATAACTATGGCTACACCTTC. It translates to CASSIDAVDNYGYTF. The chain joins TRBV19 to TRBJ1-2; D unclear. The CDR3 has 15 amino acids. Trimming removed 0 bases from V and 1 base from J, with 9 bases in between. In germline, CDR1 is LNHDA, CDR2 SQIVND (reference sequence). The full variable domain, in which reference TRBV19 and TRBJ1-2 provide the parts outside the CDR3, is DGGITQSPKYLFRKEGQNVTLSCEQNLNHDAMYWYRQDPGQGLRLIYYSQIVNDFQKGDIAEGYSVSREKKESFPLTVTSAQKNPTAFYLCASSIDAVDNYGYTFGSGTRLTVV.

The V call is TRBV7-9, the J call TRBJ1-1; D possibly corresponds to TRBD1 (5 bases). The germline V and J ends were trimmed by 2 bases and 2 bases, with 12 bases remaining between them. The CDR3 extends over 15 amino acids. Germline lookup yields CDR1 SEHNR and CDR2 FQNEAQ (reference sequence). CDR3 sequence: CASSLRGRENTEAFF. CDR3 DNA sequence: TGTGCCAGCAGCTTAAGGGGAAGGGAAAACACTGAAGCTTTCTTT.

The gene calls are TRBV29-1 and TRBJ2-5; D remains ambiguous. Germline CDR1 SQVTM, CDR2 ANQGSEA. V dropped 3 bases and J dropped 5 bases, with 7 bases sitting between them. The CDR3 has 11 residues. The DNA for the CDR3 is TGCAGCGTTGATAGGGTGGAGACCCAGTACTTC. Protein sequence: CSVDRVETQYF.